These 26 T cell receptor beta chains were sequenced from one sample in a study of blood T cell repertoires in COVID-19. Sequencing used immunoSEQ multiplex PCR; TCRdb keeps in-frame clones, though not all of them. The data contain about 100,000 clones, over 75% of them singletons. What was sequenced was peripheral blood. These TCRs come from a woman between 55 and 75 years old with acute or convalescent COVID-19.

The rearrangement uses TRBV6-6 and TRBJ2-1; 9 positions match TRBD1. The CDR3 loop spans 15 amino acids. Losses at the gene ends were 5 bases for V and 5 bases for J; bases not matched to a gene: 7. Germline-derived CDR1 and CDR2 are MNHNY and SVGAGI (reference sequence). CDR3 loop: CASSPPGTGHNEQFF. The CDR3 DNA is TGTGCCAGCAGTCCCCCCGGGACAGGGCACAATGAGCAGTTCTTC.

V usage is TRBV6-1 and J usage is TRBJ1-2; 8 bases are a match to TRBD1. V gave up 1 base and J gave up 2 bases; unmatched junction bases: 3. This CDR3 contains 15 residues. The V gene's germline CDR1 is MNHNS and CDR2 SASEGT. Written as DNA, the CDR3 is TGTGCCAGCAGTGAAGAGGCAGGGGGCAACTATGGCTACACCTTC. This codes for CASSEEAGGNYGYTF.

Remarks on this clone: Different DNA sequences within this sample yield the same CDR3. The J gene is TRBJ2-2, the V gene TRBV27, with 9 bases that match TRBD2. Trimming at V came to 3 bases and at J to 5 bases, leaving 4 bases not matched to a gene. The CDR3 extends over 15 amino acids. Germline-derived CDR1 and CDR2 are MNHEY and SMNVEV (reference sequence). Here the CDR3 DNA reads TGTGCCAGCAGTTTTGGTACTAGCGGGACCGGGGAGCTGTTTTTT. The encoded protein is CASSFGTSGTGELFF.

The gene calls are TRBV3-1 (or the pseudogene TRBV3-2) and TRBJ2-7; possibly TRBD1 for D (5 bases). The V end lost 0 bases, the J end lost 6 bases, and 15 bases lay between the germline ends. The CDR3 length is 15 residues. Germline V gene lookup returns CDR1 LGHDT and CDR2 YNNKEL (reference sequence). CDR3 amino acids: CASSQDAAGYSEQYV. The CDR3 DNA reads TGTGCCAGCAGCCAAGATGCGGCAGGGTACTCCGAGCAGTACGTC.

This rearrangement joins TRBV20-1 to TRBJ1-1; D call uncertain. The V end lost 3 bases, the J end lost 2 bases, and 10 bases lay between the germline ends. Looked up from germline, CDR1 is DFQATT and CDR2 is SNEGSKA (reference sequence). The CDR3 has 13 amino acids. The CDR3 sequence: CSASVTYNTEAFF. In DNA form, the CDR3 reads TGCAGTGCTAGTGTCACCTATAACACTGAAGCTTTCTTT.

The chain carries TRBV3-1 (or the pseudogene TRBV3-2) and TRBJ2-3, with D unclear. Between the trimmed V and J ends, which lost 8 bases and 7 bases, there was a span of 13 bases. CDR3 length: 12 residues. The germline V gene encodes CDR1 LGHDT and CDR2 YNNKEL (reference sequence). CDR3 sequence (DNA): TGTGCCAGCCGTCTAGTAAGGAATACGCAGTATTTT. Residues: CASRLVRNTQYF.

The chain has TRBV6-5 and TRBJ1-5, with 9 bases fitting TRBD1. The V gene end was trimmed by 6 bases and the J gene end by 4 bases; junction bases not matched to a gene: 7. Germline V gene lookup returns CDR1 MNHEY and CDR2 SVGAGI. The CDR3 length is 15 residues. CDR3 protein: CASRPSTGGNQPQHF. In DNA form, the CDR3 reads TGTGCCAGCAGACCTTCGACAGGGGGAAATCAGCCCCAGCATTTT.

The chain is built from TRBV27 and TRBJ2-1; 13 nucleotides agree with TRBD2. V trimming: 5 bases; J trimming: 6 bases; junction bases outside the gene matches: 4. Germline assignment: CDR1 MNHEY and CDR2 SMNVEV (reference sequence). The CDR3 runs to 15 residues. In DNA form, the CDR3 reads TGTGCCAGCAGTCCTCGACTAGCGGGAGGCAATGAGCAGTTCTTC. The encoded protein is CASSPRLAGGNEQFF.

V and J are TRBV10-1 and TRBJ1-2; D remains ambiguous. V was pared by 4 bases and J by 7 bases, with 19 bases between. Per the germline V gene, CDR1 is WNHNN and CDR2 is SYGVQD (reference sequence). This CDR3 is 15 amino acids long. The CDR3 loop reads CASSVPSGCEGGYTF. CDR3 in DNA: TGCGCCAGCAGTGTACCATCGGGGTGTGAAGGTGGCTACACCTTC.

CDR3 nucleotides: TGTGCCAGCAGACTATCATGGGGCATGAACACTGAAGCTTTCTTT. It codes for CASRLSWGMNTEAFF. The V gene is TRBV11-2, the J gene TRBJ1-1; the D gene is possibly TRBD1 (5 bases). The CDR3 length is 15 residues. V was pared by 6 bases and J by 0 bases, with 14 bases between. Per germline, CDR1 SGHAT and CDR2 FQNNGV.

The chain carries TRBV24-1 and TRBJ1-1; TRBD1 aligns across 7 bases. This CDR3 has 14 amino acids. Germline V gene data show CDR1 as KGHDR and CDR2 as SFDVKD. With 5 bases clipped from V and 3 bases from J, the junction kept 5 bases outside the gene matches. The DNA for the CDR3 is TGTGCCACCAGTGGGAAGGGGGCGGACACTGAAGCTTTCTTT. Amino acids: CATSGKGADTEAFF.

The chain employs TRBV30 and TRBJ1-2; D remains ambiguous. The V and J ends lost 6 bases and 5 bases respectively, with 16 bases between them. The CDR3 has 13 amino acids. Germline values: CDR1 GTSNPN, CDR2 SVGIG (reference sequence). In DNA form, the CDR3 reads TGTGCCTGTATAATACCGAGCCTATATGGCTACACCTTC. Protein product: CACIIPSLYGYTF.

The CDR3 bases are TGCGCCAGCAGCCCGGCGGGGGTCGGCACTGAAGCTTTCTTT. Protein sequence: CASSPAGVGTEAFF. The rearrangement joins TRBV4-1 to TRBJ1-1; tentatively, D is TRBD1 (5 bases). The germline CDR1 and CDR2 sequences are MGHRA and YSYEKL. Deletions cut 4 bases from V and 4 bases from J, with 13 bases between. CDR3 size: 14 residues.

The chain recombines TRBV14 with TRBJ1-2; D call uncertain. The CDR3 runs to 13 residues. Germline loops: CDR1 SGHDN, CDR2 FVKESK. Trimming removed 1 base from V and 7 bases from J, with 10 bases in between. CDR3 loop: CASSQGAMGGYTF. The DNA of the CDR3 is TGTGCCAGCAGCCAAGGAGCGATGGGTGGCTACACCTTC.

Concerning this clone itself: The sample contains more than one DNA sequence encoding this CDR3. The chain combines TRBV11-2 with TRBJ1-5; TRBD1 matches at 8 bases. The CDR3 has 15 amino acids. Trimming cost V 1 base and J 3 bases; bases outside gene matches: 2. In germline, CDR1 is SGHAT, CDR2 FQNNGV. Here the CDR3 DNA reads TGTGCCAGCAGCTTAGGACAGGGGCCCAATCAGCCCCAGCATTTT. Encoded protein: CASSLGQGPNQPQHF.

This clone appeared a single time. The chain joins TRBV5-1 to TRBJ1-2, with D possibly matching TRBD1 (6 bases). The CDR3 covers 14 residues. CDR1 SGHRS and CDR2 YFSETQ come from the germline V gene. V was shortened by 3 bases and J by 3 bases, with 12 bases between the two germline ends. The DNA of the CDR3 is TGCGCCAGCAGCTCTAAGGGGGGGGACTATGGCTACACCTTC. Residues: CASSSKGGDYGYTF.

V gene TRBV19 combines with J gene TRBJ2-1; D is undetermined. The CDR3 has 14 residues. V was cut by 1 base and J by 7 bases, with 11 bases left in between. Germline lookup yields CDR1 LNHDA and CDR2 SQIVND (reference sequence). The CDR3 coding sequence is TGTGCCAGTAGTATAGCCCTCCAGTCGAATGAGCAGTTCTTC. This codes for CASSIALQSNEQFF.

The CDR3 sequence is CASSLSFYEQYV. CDR3 coding DNA: TGTGCCAGCAGTCTGTCGTTTTACGAGCAGTACGTC. The chain recombines TRBV6-5 with TRBJ2-7; no definite D call. The CDR3 has 12 amino acids. The germline CDR1 and CDR2 sequences are MNHEY and SVGAGI. Trimming cost V 5 bases and J 4 bases, with 9 bases left between them.

The chain has TRBV19 and TRBJ1-2; TRBD1 agrees at 8 bases. Germline V lookup: CDR1 LNHDA, CDR2 SQIVND (reference sequence). This CDR3 spans 15 amino acids. V lost 0 bases to trimming and J lost 6 bases; unmatched junction nucleotides: 6. CDR3 nucleotide sequence: TGTGCCAGTAGTATAGACAGGGGGCGCAGCCATGGCTACACCTTC. This sequence encodes CASSIDRGRSHGYTF.

This clone was recorded once. The V and J genes are TRBV28 and TRBJ2-7; no clear D. The CDR3 has 11 amino acids. Germline V gene sequence: CDR1 MDHEN, CDR2 SYDVKM. The germline V and J ends were trimmed by 2 bases and 4 bases, with 3 bases remaining between them. The CDR3: CASSLQYEQYF. The CDR3 DNA follows: TGTGCCAGCAGTTTACAATACGAGCAGTACTTC. Full variable domain (outside the CDR3, taken from reference TRBV28 and TRBJ2-7): DVKVTQSSRYLVKRTGEKVFLECVQDMDHENMFWYRQDPGLGLRLIYFSYDVKMKEKGDIPEGYSVSREKKERFSLILESASTNQTSMYLCASSLQYEQYFGPGTRLTVT.

This clone was counted a few times. This sequence joins TRBV10-1 and TRBJ2-7; 9 bases match TRBD1. Germline V lookup: CDR1 WNHNN, CDR2 SYGVQD (reference sequence). CDR3 length: 15 amino acids. Trimming at V came to 6 bases and at J to 4 bases, leaving 10 bases not matched to a gene. The CDR3 sequence is CASRDRDREFYEQYV. The CDR3 DNA sequence: TGCGCCAGCAGAGACCGGGACAGGGAATTTTACGAGCAGTACGTC.

The genes are TRBV15 and TRBJ2-1, with 11 bases matching TRBD2. The V gene end was trimmed by 3 bases and the J gene end by 8 bases; junction bases not matched to a gene: 6. The CDR3 sequence is 15 residues long. Germline CDR1 reads LNHNV; CDR2 reads YYDKDF (reference sequence). The CDR3 loop is CATSRGSGRADEQFF. CDR3 nucleotide sequence: TGTGCCACCAGCAGGGGTAGCGGGAGGGCCGATGAGCAGTTCTTC. Combining the CDR3 with reference TRBV15 and TRBJ2-1 gives the whole variable domain DAMVIQNPRYQVTQFGKPVTLSCSQTLNHNVMYWYQQKSSQAPKLLFHYYDKDFNNEADTPDNFQSRRPNTSFCFLDIRSPGLGDTAMYLCATSRGSGRADEQFFGPGTRLTVL.

In its sample, this clone was seen once. The CDR3 DNA is TGTGCCAGCAAGGTCCATAGCGGGATAGGGGAGCAGTACTTC. Its translation is CASKVHSGIGEQYF. This sequence joins TRBV27 and TRBJ2-7; 8 bases match TRBD2. The CDR3 sequence is 14 residues long. V gave up 7 bases and J gave up 7 bases; unmatched junction bases: 12. Germline-derived CDR1 and CDR2 are MNHEY and SMNVEV (reference sequence).

V gene TRBV11-2 combines with J gene TRBJ2-7; 7 bases are a match to TRBD2. Per the germline V gene, CDR1 is SGHAT and CDR2 is FQNNGV. Losses at the gene ends were 1 base for V and 3 bases for J; bases not matched to a gene: 3. CDR3 length: 14 amino acids. The DNA of the CDR3 is TGTGCCAGCAGCTTAGCGGCTAGCGGCTACGAGCAGTACTTC. Its translation: CASSLAASGYEQYF.

This clone was seen once. The CDR3 loop reads CASSYRGPDTEAFF. The CDR3 DNA reads TGTGCCAGCAGTTACAGGGGGCCGGACACTGAAGCTTTCTTT. The V and J genes are TRBV6-5 and TRBJ1-1, with 7 bases identical to TRBD1. CDR3 length equals 14 residues. The germline CDR1 and CDR2 sequences are MNHEY and SVGAGI. V shed 2 bases, J shed 3 bases, and the junction held 3 bases outside the gene matches.

The rearrangement joins TRBV3-1 (or the pseudogene TRBV3-2) to TRBJ1-4; D not resolved. Looked up from germline, CDR1 is LGHDT and CDR2 is YNNKEL (reference sequence). There are 14 residues in the CDR3. Deletions cut 4 bases from V and 7 bases from J, with 13 bases between. CDR3 residues: CASSLRLDGEKLFF. CDR3 DNA sequence: TGTGCCAGCAGCCTCCGGTTAGATGGTGAAAAACTGTTTTTT.